What follows are 21 T cell receptor beta chains derived from one specimen sequenced in a study of blood T cell repertoires in COVID-19. Assay used: immunoSEQ multiplex PCR; TCRdb lists only in-frame clones, some missing. The sample lists some 270,000 clones, roughly nine tenths seen once, with 2% to 2.5% in the top ten. Input material: peripheral blood. The receptors derive from a man in his fifties or sixties with acute or convalescent COVID-19.

This chain links TRBV9 with TRBJ2-3, with D unresolved. Germline V CDR1 and CDR2: SGDLS, YYNGEE. The V gene lost 0 bases and the J gene lost 3 bases, with 8 bases spanning the gap. The CDR3 is made up of 14 amino acids. CDR3 in amino acids: CASSVAPFTDTQYF. The DNA of the CDR3 is TGTGCCAGCAGCGTAGCCCCATTTACAGATACGCAGTATTTT.

The genes are TRBV5-5 and TRBJ2-2, with TRBD1 identical over 8 bases. The CDR3 loop spans 16 amino acids. V dropped 0 bases and J dropped 4; count of bases not matched to a gene: 5. The germline V gene encodes CDR1 SGHKS and CDR2 YYEKEE (reference sequence). In DNA form, the CDR3 reads TGTGCCAGCAGCTTGGCGCAGGGGGCTGGCACCGGGGAGCTGTTTTTT. It encodes CASSLAQGAGTGELFF.

This clone was found a few times. This chain joins TRBV6-5 and TRBJ2-3; TRBD1 is a possible D gene (6 bases). The germline V and J ends were trimmed by 5 bases and 2 bases, with 11 bases remaining between them. Germline V gene sequence: CDR1 MNHEY, CDR2 SVGAGI. This CDR3 comprises 14 residues. The DNA of the CDR3 is TGTGCCAGCAGTCCTGGGGGCTTCACAGATACGCAGTATTTT. This gives the protein CASSPGGFTDTQYF.

V gene TRBV19 combines with J gene TRBJ2-7; 7 bases align to TRBD1. The CDR3 extends over 15 amino acids. The J segment lost 2 bases and the V segment lost 5 bases, leaving 9 bases of the junction unmatched. CDR1 is LNHDA, CDR2 SQIVND, per germline (reference sequence). CDR3 coding DNA: TGTGCCAGTAGTGAAAGACAGGGATCGACCTACGAGCAGTACTTC. Its protein is CASSERQGSTYEQYF.

This rearrangement joins TRBV5-4 to TRBJ1-6; tentatively, D is TRBD1 (5 bases). Trimming removed 4 bases at V and 7 bases at J, with 12 bases between. Germline lookup yields CDR1 SGHNT and CDR2 YYREEE (reference sequence). The CDR3 sequence is 14 residues long. The CDR3 DNA follows: TGTGCCAGCAGCGGTGGGGGGACGAATTCACCCCTCCACTTT. Residues: CASSGGGTNSPLHF.

The rearrangement uses TRBV5-1 and TRBJ2-7; D perhaps matches TRBD1 (5 bases). Germline assignment: CDR1 SGHRS and CDR2 YFSETQ. This CDR3 is 16 amino acids long. With 0 bases removed from V and 0 bases from J, the gap between germline ends came to 13 bases. The CDR3 DNA reads TGCGCCAGCAGCTTGGAGGGGCCGCGCTACTCCTACGAGCAGTACTTC. Its translation is CASSLEGPRYSYEQYF.

This clone has a single count. The V gene is TRBV11-2, the J gene TRBJ2-7, with D possibly TRBD2 on 5 matching bases. Germline V gene sequence: CDR1 SGHAT, CDR2 FQNNGV. The CDR3 runs 12 residues. Deletions cut 5 bases from V and 3 bases from J, with 8 bases between. The CDR3 is CASSPRGYEQYF. CDR3 coding DNA: TGTGCCAGCAGCCCCCGGGGCTACGAGCAGTACTTC.

This clone was observed once. J is TRBJ1-1 and V is TRBV10-3; TRBD1 matches 9 bases. Germline V gene lookup returns CDR1 ENHRY and CDR2 SYGVKD. The CDR3 runs to 16 residues. V was pared by 0 bases and J by 1 base, with 3 bases of the junction left unmatched. The CDR3 DNA reads as TGTGCCATCAGTGAGTCTAAGGGACAGGGGAACACTGAAGCTTTCTTT. It codes for CAISESKGQGNTEAFF.

J is TRBJ1-4 and V is TRBV6-5; a possible D gene is TRBD1 (5 bases). This CDR3 is 13 amino acids long. Germline-derived CDR1 and CDR2 are MNHEY and SVGAGI. V gave up 6 bases and J gave up 8 bases, with 13 bases separating them. The chain's CDR3 is CASRGSPGEKLFF. The CDR3 nucleotides read TGTGCCAGCAGGGGATCTCCAGGGGAAAAACTGTTTTTT.

V usage is TRBV10-1 and J usage is TRBJ1-2, with D possibly matching TRBD1 (6 bases). V lost 3 bases and J lost 6, with 11 bases in between. Germline CDR1 and CDR2: WNHNN and SYGVQD (reference sequence). The CDR3 totals 13 residues. The CDR3, as DNA: TGCGCCAGCAGTGATAACAGGGAGAATGGCTACACCTTC. It codes for CASSDNRENGYTF.

This chain uses TRBV5-4 with TRBJ2-7; D is undetermined. This CDR3 has 14 residues. Germline V gene data show CDR1 as SGHNT and CDR2 as YYREEE (reference sequence). Trimming removed 2 bases from V and 2 bases from J, with 11 bases in between. The CDR3 loop is CASSFPYPPYEQYF. The CDR3 DNA is TGTGCCAGCAGCTTCCCCTACCCCCCCTACGAGCAGTACTTC.

The chain employs TRBV15 and TRBJ2-4, with D hard to call. V lost 4 bases and J 8 bases, leaving 9 bases between the germline ends. The germline gives CDR1 LNHNV, CDR2 YYDKDF (reference sequence). This CDR3 has 12 amino acids. CDR3 bases: TGTGCCACCAGCACCCATCGGGACATTCAGTACTTC. It yields the protein CATSTHRDIQYF.

J is TRBJ1-5 and V is TRBV9, with D tentatively TRBD1 (5 bases). CDR3 length: 15 residues. Between the trimmed V and J ends, which lost 0 bases and 5 bases, there was a span of 12 bases. Germline assignment: CDR1 SGDLS and CDR2 YYNGEE. This CDR3 is CASSVGGGEDQPQHF. CDR3 sequence (DNA): TGTGCCAGCAGCGTAGGCGGAGGGGAGGATCAGCCCCAGCATTTT.

The rearrangement uses TRBV30 and TRBJ1-1; a possible D gene is TRBD1 (5 bases). V lost 0 bases, J lost 5 bases, and 10 bases lay in between. Germline CDR1 reads GTSNPN; CDR2 reads SVGIG (reference sequence). The CDR3 sequence is 13 residues long. The CDR3 sequence: CAWSVSGRTEAFF. In DNA, the CDR3 is TGTGCCTGGAGTGTGTCAGGGCGTACTGAAGCTTTCTTT.

This rearrangement joins TRBV6-5 to TRBJ2-6, with TRBD2 matching 7 bases. CDR3 length: 15 residues. V was pared by 8 bases and J by 1 base, with 5 bases of the junction left unmatched. Germline CDR1 is MNHEY and CDR2 is SVGAGI. The CDR3 here is CASQRGDSGANVLTF. CDR3 sequence (DNA): TGTGCCAGCCAGCGGGGTGATTCTGGGGCCAACGTCCTGACTTTC.

The chain has TRBV10-1 and TRBJ2-1, with 10 bases aligning to TRBD1. The J segment lost 6 bases and the V segment lost 3 bases, leaving 14 bases of the junction unmatched. CDR3 length: 18 amino acids. Per germline, CDR1 WNHNN and CDR2 SYGVQD (reference sequence). DNA for the CDR3: TGCGCCAGCAGTGATTATTGGGCCGGGACAGGGGAGATCAATGAGCAGTTCTTC. Amino acids: CASSDYWAGTGEINEQFF.

V and J are TRBV9 and TRBJ1-6; possibly TRBD1 for D (5 bases). From germline, CDR1 is SGDLS and CDR2 YYNGEE. The CDR3 length is 14 residues. The V end lost 0 bases, the J end lost 7 bases, and 8 bases lay between the germline ends. The CDR3: CASSVERTNSPLHF. CDR3 DNA: TGTGCCAGCAGCGTAGAACGGACAAATTCACCCCTCCACTTT.

The CDR3 DNA is TGCAGTGTAAGGGACAGGGTAAGCTCCTACGAGCAGTACTTC. Its protein product is CSVRDRVSSYEQYF. This sequence joins TRBV29-1 and TRBJ2-7; 9 bases line up with TRBD1. The CDR3 is 14 residues long. Germline V gives CDR1 SQVTM, CDR2 ANQGSEA.

This clone has a single count. The J gene is TRBJ2-2, the V gene TRBV4-1, with TRBD2 identical over 12 bases. The CDR3 contains 18 residues. Germline CDR1 reads MGHRA; CDR2 reads YSYEKL. V lost 1 base to trimming and J lost 4 bases; unmatched junction nucleotides: 7. CDR3 coding DNA: TGCGCCAGCAGCCAAGGGGCTAGCGGGGGGGTGAGCACCGGGGAGCTGTTTTTT. Its translation is CASSQGASGGVSTGELFF.

The V call is TRBV5-4, the J call TRBJ2-7, with TRBD2 matching 8 bases. V trimming: 6 bases; J trimming: 2 bases; junction bases outside the gene matches: 7. Germline CDR1 is SGHNT and CDR2 is YYREEE (reference sequence). The CDR3 covers 14 residues. The CDR3, as DNA: TGTGCCAGCACCCCGGGGGGGAGGACCTACGAGCAGTACTTC. This translates into CASTPGGRTYEQYF.

The V call is TRBV18, the J call TRBJ2-5, with 8 bases that match TRBD1. This CDR3 is built from 13 residues. J was trimmed by 5 bases and V by 3 bases; bases with no gene match: 2. Per the germline V gene, CDR1 is KGHSH and CDR2 is LQKENI. The CDR3 reads CASSPTGDETQYF. In nucleotides, the CDR3 is TGTGCCAGCTCACCGACAGGGGACGAGACCCAGTACTTC.